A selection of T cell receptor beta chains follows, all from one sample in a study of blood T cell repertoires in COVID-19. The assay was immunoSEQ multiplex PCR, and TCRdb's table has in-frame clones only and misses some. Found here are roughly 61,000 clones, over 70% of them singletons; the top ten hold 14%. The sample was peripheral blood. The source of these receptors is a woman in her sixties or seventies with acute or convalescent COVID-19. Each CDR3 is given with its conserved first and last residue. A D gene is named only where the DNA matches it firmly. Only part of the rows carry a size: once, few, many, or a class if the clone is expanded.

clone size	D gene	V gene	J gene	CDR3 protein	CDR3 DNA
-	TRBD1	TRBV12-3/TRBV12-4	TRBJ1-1	CASSQQGWTEAFF	TGTGCCAGCAGTCAACAGGGGTGGACTGAAGCTTTCTTT
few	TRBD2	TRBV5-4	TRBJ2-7	CASSLTSGGPQGDEQYF	TGTGCCAGCAGCTTAACTAGCGGGGGCCCTCAGGGGGACGAGCAGTACTTC
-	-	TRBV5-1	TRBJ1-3	CASSSLLGAGNTIYF	TGCGCCAGCAGCTCCCTCTTGGGAGCTGGAAACACCATATATTTT
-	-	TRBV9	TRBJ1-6	CASSVGRDFSPLHF	TGTGCCAGCAGCGTAGGGAGGGATTTTTCACCCCTCCACTTT
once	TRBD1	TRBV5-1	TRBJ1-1	CASSFNDGQGLGLNTEAFF	TGCGCCAGCAGCTTTAACGACGGACAGGGGCTTGGGTTGAACACTGAAGCTTTCTTT
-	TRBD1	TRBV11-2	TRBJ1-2	CASSEQPGTGRGYTF	TGTGCCAGCAGCGAGCAACCCGGGACAGGGCGAGGCTACACCTTC
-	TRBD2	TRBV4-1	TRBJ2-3	CASSPRLAGAGDTQYF	TGCGCCAGCAGCCCGAGACTAGCGGGGGCGGGGGATACGCAGTATTTT
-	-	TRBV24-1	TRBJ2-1	CATSDYGQLGTYNEQFF	TGTGCCACCAGTGATTACGGACAGCTAGGAACCTACAATGAGCAGTTCTTC
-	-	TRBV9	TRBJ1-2	CASSPPVGGLSDGYTF	TGTGCCAGCAGCCCCCCAGTGGGGGGGCTGAGCGATGGCTACACCTTC
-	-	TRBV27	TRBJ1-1	CASSLQDMNTEAFF	TGTGCCAGCAGTTTACAGGATATGAACACTGAAGCTTTCTTT
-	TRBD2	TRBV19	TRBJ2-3	CASSRLAGGTADTQYF	TGTGCCAGTAGCAGACTAGCGGGGGGGACGGCAGATACGCAGTATTTT
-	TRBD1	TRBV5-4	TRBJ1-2	CASSLGGTGGGPARGYTF	TGTGCCAGCAGCTTGGGGGGGACAGGGGGCGGTCCAGCCCGTGGCTACACCTTC
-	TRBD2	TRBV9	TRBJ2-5	CASSGRKGLAGEETQYF	TGTGCCAGCAGCGGTCGAAAGGGACTAGCGGGGGAAGAGACCCAGTACTTC
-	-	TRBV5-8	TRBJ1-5	CASSFPGYQPQHF	TGTGCCAGCAGCTTCCCAGGATATCAGCCCCAGCATTTT
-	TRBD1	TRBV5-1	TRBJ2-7	CASSPRDRNHEQYF	TGCGCCAGCAGCCCCCGGGACAGGAATCACGAGCAGTACTTC
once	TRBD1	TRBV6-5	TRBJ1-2	CASSYRDRGGYGYTF	TGTGCCAGCAGTTACAGGGACAGGGGGGGCTATGGCTACACCTTC
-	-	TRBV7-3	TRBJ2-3	CASSPGQSKGTDTQYF	TGTGCCAGCAGTCCAGGACAGTCGAAGGGCACAGATACGCAGTATTTT
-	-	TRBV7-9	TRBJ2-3	CASSLGGTGLGLDTQYF	TGTGCCAGCAGCTTAGGGGGGACGGGACTTGGGTTGGATACGCAGTATTTT
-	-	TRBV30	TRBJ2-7	CAWSGMGTPRGNEQYF	TGTGCCTGGAGTGGAATGGGGACACCCCGTGGAAACGAGCAGTACTTC
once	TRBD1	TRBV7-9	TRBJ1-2	CASSPGQGGGYTF	TGTGCCAGCAGCCCCGGGCAGGGGGGCGGCTACACCTTC
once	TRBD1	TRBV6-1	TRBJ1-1	CASSPGQGGTEAFF	TGTGCCAGCAGTCCGGGACAGGGCGGCACTGAAGCTTTCTTT
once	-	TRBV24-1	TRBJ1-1	CATVDIEVNTEAFF	TGTGCCACCGTGGACATAGAAGTTAACACTGAAGCTTTCTTT
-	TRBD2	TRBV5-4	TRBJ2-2	CASSGTSGGGYTGELFF	TGTGCCAGCAGCGGGACTAGCGGGGGAGGGTACACCGGGGAGCTGTTTTTT
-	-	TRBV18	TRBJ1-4	CASSPIGGQSNEKLFF	TGTGCCAGCTCACCGATTGGAGGACAGAGTAATGAAAAACTGTTTTTT
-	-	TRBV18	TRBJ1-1	CASSGQSNTEAFF	TGTGCCAGCTCAGGCCAGTCGAACACTGAAGCTTTCTTT
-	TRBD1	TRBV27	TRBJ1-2	CASSPRDRGGYGYTF	TGTGCCAGCAGCCCCCGGGACAGGGGAGGCTATGGCTACACCTTC
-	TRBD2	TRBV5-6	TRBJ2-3	CASSPSGGADTQYF	TGTGCCAGCAGCCCTAGCGGGGGGGCTGATACGCAGTATTTT
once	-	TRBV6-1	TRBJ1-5	CASSEGGSNQPQHF	TGTGCCAGCAGTGAAGGCGGTAGCAATCAGCCCCAGCATTTT
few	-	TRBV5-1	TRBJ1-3	CASSLGADSSGNTIYF	TGCGCCAGCAGCTTGGGGGCGGACAGCTCTGGAAACACCATATATTTT
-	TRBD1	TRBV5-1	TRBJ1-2	CASSATGNYGYTF	TGCGCCAGCAGCGCGACAGGGAACTATGGCTACACCTTC
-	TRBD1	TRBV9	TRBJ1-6	CASSVGQGALFIYNSPLHF	TGTGCCAGCAGCGTAGGGCAGGGGGCGCTTTTTATCTATAATTCACCCCTCCACTTT
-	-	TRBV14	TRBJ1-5	CASSPQGNQPQHF	TGTGCCAGCAGCCCGCAGGGGAATCAGCCCCAGCATTTT
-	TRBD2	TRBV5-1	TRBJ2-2	CASSYGTSGSNTGELFF	TGCGCCAGCAGCTATGGGACTAGCGGGTCGAACACCGGGGAGCTGTTTTTT
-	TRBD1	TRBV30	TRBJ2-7	CAWSKTGGRYEQYF	TGTGCCTGGAGCAAGACAGGGGGCCGCTACGAGCAGTACTTC
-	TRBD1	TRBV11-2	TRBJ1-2	CASSFIRQGRRTF	TGTGCCAGCAGCTTTATTAGACAGGGACGCCGCACCTTC
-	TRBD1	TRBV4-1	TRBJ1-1	CASSRRQGADTEAFF	TGCGCCAGCAGCCGACGACAGGGGGCGGACACTGAAGCTTTCTTT
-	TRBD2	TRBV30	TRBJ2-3	CAWGLAGVADTQYF	TGTGCCTGGGGACTAGCGGGGGTAGCAGATACGCAGTATTTT
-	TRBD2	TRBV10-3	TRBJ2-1	CAITTRTSGGLYNEQFF	TGTGCCATCACCACGAGGACTAGCGGGGGACTATACAATGAGCAGTTCTTC
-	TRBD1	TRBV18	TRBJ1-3	CASSPGTGSLTIYF	TGTGCCAGCTCGCCCGGGACAGGGTCATTAACCATATATTTT
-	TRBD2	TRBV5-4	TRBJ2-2	CASSLERRGANTGELFF	TGTGCCAGCAGCTTGGAAAGACGGGGGGCGAACACCGGGGAGCTGTTTTTT